A single T cell receptor (beta chain) is shown here with its context. Its cognate antigen is unknown. This record belongs to a study of T cell repertoires in cytomegalovirus infection. Study-level points and caveats: HLA-C-restricted CMV-specific TCR beta clonotypes were dominant in the ex vivo response.

V was trimmed by 1 base and J by 7 bases, leaving 17 bases between them. The CDR3 is made up of 15 amino acids. Germline V gene sequence: CDR1 SEHNR, CDR2 FQNEAQ (reference sequence). TCRdb used MiXCR to reprocess the reads, holding one entry per CDR3 protein. In the table there are 570,000 or so distinct CDR3 sequences, roughly 42% of which are singletons. The sequence was collected from a human donor in good health (CMV status not recorded). Some clones in this sample may be carry-over from other donors' samples. V and J are TRBV7-9 and TRBJ2-7; the D is unclear. The sample in question was cultured PBMCs, obtained from culture after CMV antigen stimulation. In DNA form, the CDR3 reads TGTGCCAGCAGCTTAGACGCTACATCTATCAGGGAGCAGTACTTC. Amino acid sequence: CASSLDATSIREQYF.